The clone carrying this TCR beta chain was seen only once. Its antigen remains unidentified. Generated by immunoSEQ multiplex PCR, the TCRdb table keeps only in-frame clones and is missing some. The data hold fewer than 1.8 million clones, with 98% to 99% observed a single time. The record originates from a study of shared clonotypes between healthy human individuals. The CDR3 sequence is 17 residues long. CDR1 and CDR2 from the germline V gene are SNHLY and FYNNEI. Trimming at V came to 6 bases and at J to 0 bases, leaving 6 bases not matched to a gene. Broader study findings: Only blood was sampled; tissue repertoires likely differ.

This chain connects TRBV2 to TRBJ2-5, with 14 bases aligning to TRBD2. The sequenced sample was naive CD4+ T cells sorted from blood. The sample's subset: CD45RA+ positively selected. The origin of this receptor is a young man in good health. The CDR3 region has the DNA TGTGCCAGCAGCGGCGGGACTAGCGGGAGATACCAAGAGACCCAGTACTTC. Its protein is CASSGGTSGRYQETQYF.